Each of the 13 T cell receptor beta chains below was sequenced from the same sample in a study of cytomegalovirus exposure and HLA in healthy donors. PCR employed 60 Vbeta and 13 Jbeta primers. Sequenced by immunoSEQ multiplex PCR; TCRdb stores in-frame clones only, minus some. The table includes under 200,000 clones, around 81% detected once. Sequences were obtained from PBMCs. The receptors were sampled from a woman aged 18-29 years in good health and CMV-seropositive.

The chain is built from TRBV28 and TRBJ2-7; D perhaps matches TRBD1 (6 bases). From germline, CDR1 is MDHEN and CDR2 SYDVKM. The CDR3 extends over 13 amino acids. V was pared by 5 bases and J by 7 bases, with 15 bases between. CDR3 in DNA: TGTGCCAGCAGTGGGGACACCACCCAAGAGCAGTACTTC. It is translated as CASSGDTTQEQYF.

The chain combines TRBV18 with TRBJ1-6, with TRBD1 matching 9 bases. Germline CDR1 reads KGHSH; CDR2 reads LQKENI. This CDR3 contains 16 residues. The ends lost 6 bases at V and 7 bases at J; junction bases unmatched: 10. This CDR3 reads CASSQGGGTGNSPLHF. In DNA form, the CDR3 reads TGTGCCAGCTCCCAAGGCGGCGGGACAGGGAATTCACCCCTCCACTTT.

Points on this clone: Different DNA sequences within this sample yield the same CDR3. The CDR3 coding sequence is TGTGCCAGCCGTCGGACAGGGAATTCCCAAGAGACCCAGTACTTC. Translating gives CASRRTGNSQETQYF. The chain has TRBV2 and TRBJ2-5; TRBD1 aligns across 8 bases. The ends lost 8 bases at V and 1 base at J; junction bases unmatched: 9. The CDR3 length is 15 residues. CDR1 is SNHLY, CDR2 FYNNEI, per germline.

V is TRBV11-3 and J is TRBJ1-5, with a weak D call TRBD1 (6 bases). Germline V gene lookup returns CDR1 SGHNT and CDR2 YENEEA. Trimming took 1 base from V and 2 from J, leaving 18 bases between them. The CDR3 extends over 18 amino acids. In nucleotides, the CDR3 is TGTGCCAGCAGCTTAGGACAGGCCTGGGGATATGGCAATCAGCCCCAGCATTTT. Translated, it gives CASSLGQAWGYGNQPQHF.

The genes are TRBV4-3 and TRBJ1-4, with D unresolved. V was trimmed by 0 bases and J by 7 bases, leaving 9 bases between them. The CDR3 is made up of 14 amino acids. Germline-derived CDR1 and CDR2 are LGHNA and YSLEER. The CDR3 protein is CASSQETGSEKLFF. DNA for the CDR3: TGCGCCAGCAGCCAAGAGACGGGTAGTGAAAAACTGTTTTTT.

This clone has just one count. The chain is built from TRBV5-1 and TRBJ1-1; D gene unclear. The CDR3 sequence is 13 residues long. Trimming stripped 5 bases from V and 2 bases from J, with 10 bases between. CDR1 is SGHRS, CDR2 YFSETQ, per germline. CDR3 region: CASSWAGNTEAFF. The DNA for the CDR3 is TGCGCCAGCAGTTGGGCTGGAAACACTGAAGCTTTCTTT. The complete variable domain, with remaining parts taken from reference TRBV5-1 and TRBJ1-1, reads KAGVTQTPRYLIKTRGQQVTLSCSPISGHRSVSWYQQTPGQGLQFLFEYFSETQRNKGNFPGRFSGRQFSNSRSEMNVSTLELGDSALYLCASSWAGNTEAFFGQGTRLTVV.

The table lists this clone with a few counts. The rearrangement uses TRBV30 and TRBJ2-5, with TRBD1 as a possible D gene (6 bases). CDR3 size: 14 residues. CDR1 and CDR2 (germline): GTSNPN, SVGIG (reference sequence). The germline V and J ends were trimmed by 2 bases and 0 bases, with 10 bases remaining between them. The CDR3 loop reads CAWSWGHDQETQYF. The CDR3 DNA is TGTGCCTGGAGTTGGGGGCACGACCAAGAGACCCAGTACTTC.

CDR3 region: CASSSTEANEKLFF. As DNA, the CDR3 is TGTGCCAGCAGTAGTACAGAAGCTAATGAAAAACTGTTTTTT. The rearrangement links TRBV2 to TRBJ1-4; no clear D gene. V gave up 5 bases and J gave up 3 bases, with 10 bases separating them. CDR1 is SNHLY and CDR2 is FYNNEI in the germline V gene. The CDR3 consists of 14 residues.

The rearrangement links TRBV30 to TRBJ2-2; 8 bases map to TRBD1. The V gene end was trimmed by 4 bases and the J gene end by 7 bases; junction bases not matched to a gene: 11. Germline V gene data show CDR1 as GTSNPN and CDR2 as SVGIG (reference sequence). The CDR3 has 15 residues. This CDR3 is CAWMGRGPVNGELFF. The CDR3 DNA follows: TGTGCCTGGATGGGCAGGGGGCCGGTGAACGGGGAGCTGTTTTTT.

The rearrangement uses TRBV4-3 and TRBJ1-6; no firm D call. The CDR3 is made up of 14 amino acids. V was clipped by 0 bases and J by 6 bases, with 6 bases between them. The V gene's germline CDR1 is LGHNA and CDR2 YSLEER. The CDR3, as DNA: TGCGCCAGCAGCCAAGATCAGGTTAATTCACCCCTCCACTTT. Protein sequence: CASSQDQVNSPLHF.

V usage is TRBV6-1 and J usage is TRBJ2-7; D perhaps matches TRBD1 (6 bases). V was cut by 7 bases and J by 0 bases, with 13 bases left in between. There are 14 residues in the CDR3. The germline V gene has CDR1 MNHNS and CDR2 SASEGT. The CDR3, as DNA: TGTGCCAGCAATCAACAGGGAAGCTCCTACGAGCAGTACGTC. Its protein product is CASNQQGSSYEQYV.

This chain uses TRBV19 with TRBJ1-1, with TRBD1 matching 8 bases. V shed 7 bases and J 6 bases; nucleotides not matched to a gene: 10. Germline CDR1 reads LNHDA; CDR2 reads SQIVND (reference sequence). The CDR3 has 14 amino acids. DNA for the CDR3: TGTGCCAGTAACCTTGGGACAGGCTACGCTGAAGCTTTCTTT. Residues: CASNLGTGYAEAFF. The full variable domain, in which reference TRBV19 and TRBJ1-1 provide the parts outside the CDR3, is DGGITQSPKYLFRKEGQNVTLSCEQNLNHDAMYWYRQDPGQGLRLIYYSQIVNDFQKGDIAEGYSVSREKKESFPLTVTSAQKNPTAFYLCASNLGTGYAEAFFGQGTRLTVV.

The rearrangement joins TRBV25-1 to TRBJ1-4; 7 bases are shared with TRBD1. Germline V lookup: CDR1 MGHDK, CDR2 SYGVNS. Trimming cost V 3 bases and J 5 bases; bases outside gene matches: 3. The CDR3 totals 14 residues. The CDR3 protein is CASSEGQPNEKLFF. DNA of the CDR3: TGTGCCAGCAGTGAGGGACAGCCGAATGAAAAACTGTTTTTT.